A selection of T cell receptor beta chains follows, all from one sample in a study of T cells in Graves' hyperthyroidism and ophthalmopathy. TCRdb reprocessed the multiplex PCR reads with MiXCR, giving one entry per CDR3 protein. The table includes about 98,000 distinct CDR3 sequences, around 37% detected once. Material: peripheral blood or thyroid tissue (not recorded which). These receptor sequences come from a woman aged 25 to 39 with Graves' hyperthyroidism. The CDR3 runs from the conserved cysteine through the conserved F or W. D genes are given only for firm matches. Expanded clones get a size class; other rows say once, few or many, or leave the size out.

len | j_gene | abundance | d_gene | v_gene | CDR3aa | CDR3nt
13 | TRBJ2-5 | - | TRBD2 | TRBV29-1 | CGTQRELRETQYF | TGCGGCACACAGCGGGAGCTGAGAGAGACCCAGTACTTC
15 | TRBJ1-5 | many | TRBD1 | TRBV15 | CATGRGRGHNQPQHF | TGTGCCACCGGCAGAGGCAGGGGGCACAATCAGCCCCAGCATTTT
14 | TRBJ2-2 | many | TRBD2 | TRBV7-7 | CASSPGLDSGELFF | TGTGCTAGCAGCCCGGGACTAGACAGCGGGGAGCTGTTTTTT
14 | TRBJ2-7 | many | - | TRBV7-2 | CASSPADPSYEQYF | TGTGCCAGCAGCCCGGCGGACCCATCCTACGAGCAGTACTTC
15 | TRBJ1-6 | - | TRBD1 | TRBV20-1 | CSASPGTGGRSPLHF | TGCAGTGCTAGTCCCGGGACAGGGGGAAGGTCACCCCTCCACTTT
16 | TRBJ2-5 | - | TRBD2 | TRBV10-1 | CASSETSGSGSETQYF | TGCGCCAGCAGTGAGACTAGCGGGAGTGGTAGTGAGACCCAGTACTTC
19 | TRBJ2-2 | many | TRBD2 | TRBV4-2 | CASSQEVAGGPSGTGELFF | TGTGCCAGCAGCCAAGAGGTGGCGGGAGGGCCCTCGGGCACCGGGGAGCTGTTTTTT
13 | TRBJ2-7 | once | TRBD2 | TRBV2 | CASSWEREPEQSF | TGTGCCAGCAGCTGGGAGCGGGAGCCCGAGCAGTCCTTC
15 | TRBJ2-7 | - | TRBD2 | TRBV5-5 | CASSSGASGNHEQYF | TGCGCCAGCAGCTCTGGGGCTAGCGGGAACCACGAGCAGTACTTC
14 | TRBJ1-5 | few | - | TRBV2 | CASSPVGQNQPQHF | TGTGCCAGCTCACCCGTGGGGCAGAACCAGCCCCAGCATTTT
15 | TRBJ2-7 | - | TRBD2 | TRBV28 | CASSLGTSGTHEQYF | TGTGCCAGCAGTCTAGGGACTAGCGGGACCCACGAGCAGTACTTC
15 | TRBJ2-7 | - | TRBD2 | TRBV6-1 | CASRGTSGGSYEQYF | TGTGCCAGCAGGGGGACTAGCGGGGGGAGCTACGAGCAGTACTTC
13 | TRBJ1-2 | many | - | TRBV6-5 | CASSSGRTYGYTF | TGTGCCAGCAGTTCGGGGAGAACCTATGGCTACACCTTC
13 | TRBJ1-5 | many | - | TRBV7-2 | CASSPDSNQPQHF | TGTGCCAGCAGCCCGGACAGTAATCAGCCCCAGCATTTT
15 | TRBJ2-3 | many | TRBD2 | TRBV5-1 | CASTGLAGGGDTQYF | TGCGCCAGCACCGGACTAGCGGGGGGAGGAGATACGCAGTATTTT
14 | TRBJ2-3 | many | - | TRBV14 | CASSTRRHTDTQYF | TGTGCCAGCAGCACTAGACGGCACACAGATACGCAGTATTTT
14 | TRBJ1-4 | many | - | TRBV10-3 | CAISDGLTNEKLFF | TGTGCCATCAGTGATGGGCTTACTAATGAAAAACTGTTTTTT
14 | TRBJ1-3 | - | TRBD1 | TRBV13 | CASSLGTGVNTIYF | TGTGCCAGCAGTCTAGGGACAGGGGTAAACACCATATATTTT
17 | TRBJ2-2 | many | - | TRBV6-6 | CASSYWVFGRSTGELFF | TGTGCCAGCAGCTACTGGGTGTTCGGCAGGAGCACCGGGGAGCTGTTTTTT
13 | TRBJ1-5 | many | - | TRBV19 | CASSIDRDQPQHF | TGTGCCAGTAGTATAGATCGGGATCAGCCCCAGCATTTT
15 | TRBJ2-3 | many | TRBD2 | TRBV20-1 | CSAMGGELPPDTQYF | TGCAGTGCTATGGGAGGGGAGCTCCCCCCAGATACGCAGTATTTT
15 | TRBJ1-5 | - | - | TRBV9 | CASSQTSGSNQPQHF | TGTGCCAGCAGCCAAACGAGCGGGAGCAATCAGCCCCAGCATTTT
13 | TRBJ2-7 | many | - | TRBV28 | CASTDSKNYEQYF | TGTGCCAGCACCGACAGTAAGAACTACGAGCAGTACTTC
15 | TRBJ1-1 | many | - | TRBV3-1 | CASSQDLDLNTEAFF | TGTGCCAGCAGCCAAGATTTGGACCTGAACACTGAAGCTTTCTTT
13 | TRBJ2-5 | once | - | TRBV29-1 | CSVGQRAQEPQYF | TGCAGCGTGGGACAGCGGGCCCAAGAGCCCCAGTACTTC
12 | TRBJ2-7 | many | - | TRBV28 | CASSIAGYEQYF | TGTGCCAGCAGTATAGCAGGGTACGAGCAGTACTTC
16 | TRBJ1-1 | - | TRBD1 | TRBV7-6 | CASSLPPGQGKTEAFF | TGTGCCAGCAGCTTACCCCCGGGACAGGGTAAAACTGAAGCTTTCTTT
15 | TRBJ1-6 | many | - | TRBV6-6 | CASIKGSGGYSPLHF | TGTGCCAGCATTAAAGGGAGTGGAGGGTACTCACCCCTCCACTTT
15 | TRBJ1-4 | many | - | TRBV19 | CASSEPEDRDEKLFF | TGTGCCAGTAGTGAACCTGAAGACCGGGATGAAAAACTGTTTTTT
15 | TRBJ2-3 | - | TRBD2 | TRBV7-8 | CASSWSGIGTDTQYF | TGTGCCAGCAGCTGGAGCGGGATAGGCACAGATACGCAGTATTTT
13 | TRBJ1-1 | many | - | TRBV30 | CAWTKGQNTEAFF | TGTGCCTGGACAAAGGGGCAGAACACTGAAGCTTTCTTT
15 | TRBJ2-2 | many | TRBD2 | TRBV7-2 | CASSFFSGRAGELFF | TGTGCCAGCAGCTTCTTTAGCGGGAGGGCCGGGGAGCTGTTTTTT
13 | TRBJ2-3 | many | - | TRBV12-3/TRBV12-4 | CASREEGTDTQYF | TGTGCCAGCAGGGAGGAGGGCACAGATACGCAGTATTTT
16 | TRBJ2-2 | - | TRBD2 | TRBV2 | CASNRLAGEVTGELFF | TGTGCCAGCAATCGACTAGCGGGAGAGGTCACCGGGGAGCTGTTTTTT
15 | TRBJ1-5 | many | - | TRBV5-1 | CASSPGGQRNQPQHF | TGCGCCAGCAGCCCAGGCGGACAGCGCAATCAGCCCCAGCATTTT
14 | TRBJ1-6 | many | - | TRBV6-5 | CASSLNSYNSPLHF | TGTGCCAGCAGTTTGAACTCCTATAATTCACCCCTCCACTTT
14 | TRBJ2-5 | - | TRBD1 | TRBV7-3 | CASSSTGGEETQYF | TGTGCCAGCAGCTCGACAGGGGGGGAGGAGACCCAGTACTTC
18 | TRBJ1-4 | many | - | TRBV7-9 | CASSLFPGNGAANEKLFF | TGTGCCAGCAGCTTATTTCCCGGGAACGGAGCAGCTAATGAAAAACTGTTTTTT
20 | TRBJ1-1 | few | TRBD1 | TRBV19 | CASSIVYWSGTGDGRTEAFF | TGTGCCAGTAGTATAGTATATTGGTCGGGGACAGGGGACGGTCGCACTGAAGCTTTCTTT
15 | TRBJ1-1 | many | TRBD1 | TRBV28 | CASRLDRDRNTEAFF | TGTGCCAGCAGGCTAGACCGGGACAGGAACACTGAAGCTTTCTTT